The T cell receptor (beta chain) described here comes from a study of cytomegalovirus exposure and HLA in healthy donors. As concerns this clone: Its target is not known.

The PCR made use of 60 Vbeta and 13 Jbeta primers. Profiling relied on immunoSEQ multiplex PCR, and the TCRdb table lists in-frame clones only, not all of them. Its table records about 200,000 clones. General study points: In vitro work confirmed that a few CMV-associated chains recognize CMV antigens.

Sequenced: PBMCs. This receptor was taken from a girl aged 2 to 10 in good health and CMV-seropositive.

CDR3: CASSSMTGYFTDTQYF. The CDR3 coding sequence is TGTGCCAGCAGTTCGATGACAGGGTATTTCACAGATACGCAGTATTTT. V is TRBV27 and J is TRBJ2-3; 7 bases map to TRBD1. The germline CDR1 and CDR2 sequences are MNHEY and SMNVEV (reference sequence). This CDR3 is 16 amino acids long. After removal of 4 bases from V and 2 bases from J, the junction contained 9 bases not matched to a gene.